This TCR beta chain stems from a study of cytomegalovirus exposure and HLA in healthy donors. A multiplex PCR was run with 60 Vbeta primers and 13 Jbeta primers. Sequencing was performed with immunoSEQ multiplex PCR; in TCRdb, only in-frame clones are kept and a portion is missing. The sample includes under 200,000 clones, 70% to 80% of them seen just once. This cohort consisted of healthy bone marrow donors. Germline-derived CDR1 and CDR2 are MDHEN and SYDVKM. The V gene lost 5 bases and the J gene lost 5 bases, with 9 bases spanning the gap. CDR3 size: 12 residues. Broader study findings: The listing of 150 or so TCR beta chains classed them as cytomegalovirus-associated. Most subjects' HLA-A and HLA-B alleles were reportedly predicted from TCR beta sequences. Sequencing likely produced, as an artifact, a cluster of highly shared sequence variants.

Comment on this clone: Its antigen is undetermined.

The clonotype was recovered from a woman aged 45-60 years in good health and CMV-seronegative. The chain has TRBV28 and TRBJ1-2; D gene ambiguous. The source material was PBMCs. This chain's CDR3 is CASSTTEYGYTF. CDR3 nucleotide sequence: TGTGCCAGCAGTACAACGGAGTATGGCTACACCTTC.